This T cell receptor beta chain was captured in a study of blood T cell repertoires in COVID-19. Across the study: T cells, B-cell-depleted T cells, or PBMCs provided the cDNA or gDNA that served as material.

In the original analysis: Cell counts per sample came from amplifying reference gene primers. Repertoires were generated with immunoSEQ multiplex PCR, while TCRdb's copy carries only in-frame clones and drops some. Clone size and the V and J calls come from that table; the DNA yielded D and trimming. The data contain 150,000 or so clones, approximately 80% of them singletons. Trimming pared 0 bases from V and 3 bases from J, leaving 10 bases between. Germline values: CDR1 SGHKS, CDR2 YYEKEE (reference sequence). The CDR3 contains 15 residues. This receptor was taken from a woman aged 45-65 years with acute or convalescent COVID-19. The sample consisted of peripheral blood. This chain connects TRBV5-5 to TRBJ2-1; D might be TRBD2 (6 bases). The chain's CDR3 is CASSLGSGFYNEQFF. CDR3 sequence (DNA): TGTGCCAGCAGCTTGGGTAGCGGATTCTACAATGAGCAGTTCTTC.